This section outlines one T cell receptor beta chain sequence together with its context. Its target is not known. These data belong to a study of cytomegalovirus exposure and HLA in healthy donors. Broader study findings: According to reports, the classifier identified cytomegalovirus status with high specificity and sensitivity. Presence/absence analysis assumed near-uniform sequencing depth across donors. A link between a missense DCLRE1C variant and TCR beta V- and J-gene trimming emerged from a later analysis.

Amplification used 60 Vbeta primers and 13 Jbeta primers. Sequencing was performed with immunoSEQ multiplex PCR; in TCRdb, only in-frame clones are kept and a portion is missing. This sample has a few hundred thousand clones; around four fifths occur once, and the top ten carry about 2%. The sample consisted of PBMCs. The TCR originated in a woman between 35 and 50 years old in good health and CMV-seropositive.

CDR3 amino acids: CASSLGSSGRPLETQYF. The CDR3 nucleotides read TGTGCCAGCAGCTTAGGTTCTAGCGGGAGGCCCCTAGAGACCCAGTACTTC. The J gene is TRBJ2-5, the V gene TRBV7-8; 11 nucleotides match TRBD2. V lost 1 base to trimming and J lost 4 bases; unmatched junction nucleotides: 8. This CDR3 has 17 amino acids. CDR1 and CDR2 from the germline V gene are SGHVS and FQNEAQ.